What follows is one T cell receptor beta chain and its context. Antigen: not known. V shed 1 base and J shed 0 bases, with 10 bases lying between them. Germline lookup yields CDR1 SGHTA and CDR2 FQGNSA. This CDR3 spans 16 amino acids. The data were obtained in a study of cytomegalovirus exposure and HLA in healthy donors. General study findings and limits: Some V segments, TRBV6-2 and TRBV6-3 among them, were indistinguishable and were therefore excluded. The classifier reportedly diagnosed cytomegalovirus status with high specificity and sensitivity.

The PCR ran on 60 Vbeta and 13 Jbeta primers. TCRdb's table, derived via immunoSEQ multiplex PCR, lists solely in-frame clones and lacks some. The sample shows under 150,000 clones, around 80% of them seen only once. The TCR sequence derives from a female donor in good health and CMV-seropositive. Sequences were obtained from PBMCs. The rearrangement links TRBV7-2 to TRBJ1-3; the D is unclear. As DNA, the CDR3 is TGTGCCAGCAGCTTAGGTCCCGCGGCCTCTGGAAACACCATATATTTT. Its translation is CASSLGPAASGNTIYF.